The T cell receptor beta chain under discussion was sequenced for a study of cytomegalovirus exposure and HLA in healthy donors. The protocol was immunoSEQ multiplex PCR, while the TCRdb copy is restricted to in-frame clones and leaves out a portion. The table lists more than 90,000 clones, approximately 94% of them singletons. This clone was detected a few times. One end of the junction varies from germline; a read error may be responsible. Material for sequencing was PBMCs. The receptor was derived from a woman in her twenties or thirties in good health and CMV-seropositive.

The CDR3 region is CASSKTDSLF. DNA of the CDR3: TGTGCCAGCAGTAAGACGGACTCACTCTTC. The V and J genes are TRBV6-4 and TRBJ2-7; TRBD2 might be the D (5 bases). The germline V gene has CDR1 MRHNA and CDR2 SNTAGT. CDR3 length: 10 residues.